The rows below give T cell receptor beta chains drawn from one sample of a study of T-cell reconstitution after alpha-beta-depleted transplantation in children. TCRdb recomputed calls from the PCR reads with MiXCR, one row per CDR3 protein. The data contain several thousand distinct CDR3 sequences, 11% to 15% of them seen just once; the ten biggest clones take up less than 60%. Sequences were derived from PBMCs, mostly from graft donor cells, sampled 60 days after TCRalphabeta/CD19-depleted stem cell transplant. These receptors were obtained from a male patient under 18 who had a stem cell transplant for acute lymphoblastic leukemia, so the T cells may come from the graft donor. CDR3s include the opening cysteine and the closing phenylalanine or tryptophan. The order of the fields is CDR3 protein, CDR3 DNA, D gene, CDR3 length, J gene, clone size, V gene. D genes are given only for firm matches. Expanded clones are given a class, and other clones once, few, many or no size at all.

CDR3aa: CASRDFRGRYNEQFF
CDR3nt: TGTGCCAGCAGAGACTTCAGGGGAAGGTACAATGAGCAGTTCTTC
d_gene: -
len: 15
j_gene: TRBJ2-1
abundance: few
v_gene: TRBV7-9

CDR3aa: CASSLMANSIYNEQFF
CDR3nt: TGTGCCAGCAGCTTAATGGCTAACTCAATATACAATGAGCAGTTCTTC
d_gene: -
len: 16
j_gene: TRBJ2-1
abundance: many
v_gene: TRBV11-2

CDR3aa: CASSQDRAFGETQYF
CDR3nt: TGCGCCAGCAGCCAAGATCGGGCGTTCGGGGAGACCCAGTACTTC
d_gene: -
len: 15
j_gene: TRBJ2-5
abundance: many
v_gene: TRBV4-1

CDR3aa: CASSLGTGEQFF
CDR3nt: TGCGCCAGCAGCTTGGGTACAGGGGAGCAGTTCTTC
d_gene: -
len: 12
j_gene: TRBJ2-1
abundance: -
v_gene: TRBV5-1

CDR3aa: CSVRGYENIQYF
CDR3nt: TGCAGCGTGAGGGGGTACGAAAACATTCAGTACTTC
d_gene: -
len: 12
j_gene: TRBJ2-4
abundance: many
v_gene: TRBV29-1

CDR3aa: CASSSLAGGPDTQYF
CDR3nt: TGCGCCAGCAGCTCTCTAGCGGGAGGGCCAGATACGCAGTATTTT
d_gene: TRBD2
len: 15
j_gene: TRBJ2-3
abundance: -
v_gene: TRBV5-1

CDR3aa: CASSYRTDTQYF
CDR3nt: TGTGCCAGCAGTTACCGGACAGATACGCAGTATTTT
d_gene: -
len: 12
j_gene: TRBJ2-3
abundance: many
v_gene: TRBV6-2/TRBV6-3

CDR3aa: CASSYARGRGDEQYF
CDR3nt: TGTGCCAGCAGTTACGCCAGGGGGCGGGGTGACGAGCAGTACTTC
d_gene: TRBD1
len: 15
j_gene: TRBJ2-7
abundance: many
v_gene: TRBV6-5

CDR3aa: CASSFTGELFF
CDR3nt: TGCGCCAGCAGCTTCACCGGGGAGCTGTTTTTT
d_gene: -
len: 11
j_gene: TRBJ2-2
abundance: many
v_gene: TRBV5-1

CDR3aa: CSARGTGARNTEAFF
CDR3nt: TGCAGTGCTAGAGGGACAGGGGCACGGAACACTGAAGCTTTCTTT
d_gene: TRBD1
len: 15
j_gene: TRBJ1-1
abundance: many
v_gene: TRBV20-1

CDR3aa: CASSSLTGRARNTIYF
CDR3nt: TGTGCCAGCAGCTCTCTAACGGGCAGGGCTAGAAACACCATATATTTT
d_gene: -
len: 16
j_gene: TRBJ1-3
abundance: -
v_gene: TRBV7-9

CDR3aa: CASSRAGAVNQPQHF
CDR3nt: TGTGCCAGCTCACGGGCGGGGGCAGTTAATCAGCCCCAGCATTTT
d_gene: -
len: 15
j_gene: TRBJ1-5
abundance: many
v_gene: TRBV18

CDR3aa: CASSLGVRQPQHF
CDR3nt: TGTGCCAGCAGTCTTGGGGTAAGGCAGCCCCAGCATTTT
d_gene: -
len: 13
j_gene: TRBJ1-5
abundance: many
v_gene: TRBV12-3/TRBV12-4

CDR3aa: CASSVAGRAQYF
CDR3nt: TGTGCCAGCAGCGTAGCGGGGAGGGCGCAGTATTTT
d_gene: TRBD2
len: 12
j_gene: TRBJ2-3
abundance: many
v_gene: TRBV2

CDR3aa: CASSVGNRGEDIQYF
CDR3nt: TGTGCCAGCAGCGTGGGTAATAGGGGGGAAGACATTCAGTACTTC
d_gene: -
len: 15
j_gene: TRBJ2-4
abundance: many
v_gene: TRBV5-6

CDR3aa: CASSRELAGGRYNEQFF
CDR3nt: TGTGCCAGCAGCCGGGAACTAGCGGGGGGCCGGTACAATGAGCAGTTCTTC
d_gene: TRBD2
len: 17
j_gene: TRBJ2-1
abundance: many
v_gene: TRBV5-6

CDR3aa: CASSITGTHTEAFF
CDR3nt: TGTGCCAGTAGTATAACGGGGACGCACACTGAAGCTTTCTTT
d_gene: -
len: 14
j_gene: TRBJ1-1
abundance: few
v_gene: TRBV19

CDR3aa: CASSPIRKRTSDYGYTF
CDR3nt: TGTGCCAGCAGCCCGATACGAAAAAGGACTAGCGACTATGGCTACACCTTC
d_gene: -
len: 17
j_gene: TRBJ1-2
abundance: many
v_gene: TRBV12-3/TRBV12-4

CDR3aa: CASSKLDRHTDTQYF
CDR3nt: TGTGCCAGCAGCAAGTTGGACAGGCACACAGATACGCAGTATTTT
d_gene: -
len: 15
j_gene: TRBJ2-3
abundance: -
v_gene: TRBV21-1

CDR3aa: CASSSREGGETQYF
CDR3nt: TGTGCCAGCAGTTCACGGGAGGGCGGGGAGACCCAGTACTTC
d_gene: TRBD2
len: 14
j_gene: TRBJ2-5
abundance: many
v_gene: TRBV6-5

CDR3aa: CASSLGQGRIRNQPQHF
CDR3nt: TGTGCCAGCAGCTTAGGACAGGGGAGAATTCGCAATCAGCCCCAGCATTTT
d_gene: TRBD1
len: 17
j_gene: TRBJ1-5
abundance: many
v_gene: TRBV7-8

CDR3aa: CASSLRVHYEQYF
CDR3nt: TGCGCCAGCAGTCTGAGGGTCCACTACGAGCAGTACTTC
d_gene: -
len: 13
j_gene: TRBJ2-7
abundance: many
v_gene: TRBV4-3

CDR3aa: CASIVNRDNTEAFF
CDR3nt: TGTGCCAGCATCGTAAACAGGGACAACACTGAAGCTTTCTTT
d_gene: -
len: 14
j_gene: TRBJ1-1
abundance: many
v_gene: TRBV7-9

CDR3aa: CASSIPSLYGYTF
CDR3nt: TGTGCCAGTAGTATCCCCAGCCTCTATGGCTACACCTTC
d_gene: -
len: 13
j_gene: TRBJ1-2
abundance: -
v_gene: TRBV19

CDR3aa: CSATRTGSGGNEQFF
CDR3nt: TGCAGTGCGACGAGGACTGGGTCTGGGGGCAATGAGCAGTTCTTC
d_gene: -
len: 15
j_gene: TRBJ2-1
abundance: -
v_gene: TRBV20-1

CDR3aa: CASSSQGASSPLHF
CDR3nt: TGTGCCAGCAGCTCGCAGGGGGCCAGTTCACCCCTCCACTTT
d_gene: TRBD1
len: 14
j_gene: TRBJ1-6
abundance: -
v_gene: TRBV7-9

CDR3aa: CASIDTRGGTEAFF
CDR3nt: TGTGCCAGCATCGACACCAGGGGTGGCACTGAAGCTTTCTTT
d_gene: -
len: 14
j_gene: TRBJ1-1
abundance: many
v_gene: TRBV7-9

CDR3aa: CASSLTAGLYTDTQYF
CDR3nt: TGCGCCAGCAGCTTGACGGCGGGACTTTACACAGATACGCAGTATTTT
d_gene: -
len: 16
j_gene: TRBJ2-3
abundance: many
v_gene: TRBV5-1

CDR3aa: CSARDQRRWVADTQYF
CDR3nt: TGCAGTGCTAGAGATCAGCGTCGGTGGGTCGCAGATACGCAGTATTTT
d_gene: -
len: 16
j_gene: TRBJ2-3
abundance: -
v_gene: TRBV20-1

CDR3aa: CASSLAPVDRVGETQYF
CDR3nt: TGCGCCAGCAGCTTGGCACCCGTGGACAGGGTTGGTGAGACCCAGTACTTC
d_gene: TRBD1
len: 17
j_gene: TRBJ2-5
abundance: many
v_gene: TRBV5-1

CDR3aa: CASSDDSRGTPNTGELFF
CDR3nt: TGCGCCAGCAGCGATGACTCGCGGGGGACCCCGAACACCGGGGAGCTGTTTTTT
d_gene: TRBD2
len: 18
j_gene: TRBJ2-2
abundance: medium-sized
v_gene: TRBV5-1

CDR3aa: CSVAEGNQPQHF
CDR3nt: TGCAGCGTAGCCGAGGGGAATCAGCCCCAGCATTTT
d_gene: -
len: 12
j_gene: TRBJ1-5
abundance: many
v_gene: TRBV29-1

CDR3aa: CASSSQGRGTEAFF
CDR3nt: TGTGCCAGCAGTTCTCAGGGAAGAGGAACTGAAGCTTTCTTT
d_gene: -
len: 14
j_gene: TRBJ1-1
abundance: many
v_gene: TRBV12-3/TRBV12-4

CDR3aa: CASSLDPANEQFF
CDR3nt: TGCGCCAGCAGCTTGGATCCGGCCAATGAGCAGTTCTTC
d_gene: -
len: 13
j_gene: TRBJ2-1
abundance: many
v_gene: TRBV5-1

CDR3aa: CASSVFWDQPQHF
CDR3nt: TGTGCCAGCAGCGTATTCTGGGATCAGCCCCAGCATTTT
d_gene: -
len: 13
j_gene: TRBJ1-5
abundance: many
v_gene: TRBV9

CDR3aa: CASSAPTGAGYTF
CDR3nt: TGTGCCAGCAGCGCCCCGACAGGCGCTGGCTACACCTTC
d_gene: -
len: 13
j_gene: TRBJ1-2
abundance: -
v_gene: TRBV9

CDR3aa: CASSQAGVEEFF
CDR3nt: TGTGCCAGCAGCCAAGCCGGAGTCGAAGAGTTCTTC
d_gene: -
len: 12
j_gene: TRBJ2-1
abundance: many
v_gene: TRBV3-1

CDR3aa: CASSQGDHRNEKLFF
CDR3nt: TGTGCCAGCAGCCAAGGGGATCACAGGAATGAAAAACTGTTTTTT
d_gene: -
len: 15
j_gene: TRBJ1-4
abundance: -
v_gene: TRBV14

CDR3aa: CASSLGLSTYEQYF
CDR3nt: TGCGCCAGCAGCTTGGGACTTTCAACCTACGAGCAGTACTTC
d_gene: -
len: 14
j_gene: TRBJ2-7
abundance: many
v_gene: TRBV5-1

CDR3aa: CASSPIQGSSYEQYF
CDR3nt: TGTGCCAGCAGTCCCATACAGGGCAGCTCCTACGAGCAGTACTTC
d_gene: -
len: 15
j_gene: TRBJ2-7
abundance: medium-sized
v_gene: TRBV27

CDR3aa: CPSGMTGVMHEQFF
CDR3nt: TGTCCTAGTGGGATGACAGGGGTGATGCATGAGCAGTTCTTC
d_gene: TRBD1
len: 14
j_gene: TRBJ2-1
abundance: -
v_gene: TRBV12-5